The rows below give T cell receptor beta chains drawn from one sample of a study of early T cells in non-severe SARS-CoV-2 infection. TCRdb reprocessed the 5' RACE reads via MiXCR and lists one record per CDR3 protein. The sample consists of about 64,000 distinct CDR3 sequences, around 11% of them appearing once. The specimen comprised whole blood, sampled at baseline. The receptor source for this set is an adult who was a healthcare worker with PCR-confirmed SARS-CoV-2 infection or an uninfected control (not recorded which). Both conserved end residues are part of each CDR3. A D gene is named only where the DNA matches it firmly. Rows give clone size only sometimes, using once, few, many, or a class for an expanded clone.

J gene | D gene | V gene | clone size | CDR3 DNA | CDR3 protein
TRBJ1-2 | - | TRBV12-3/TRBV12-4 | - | TGTGCCAGCAGTGCTGGTTATGGCTACACCTTC | CASSAGYGYTF
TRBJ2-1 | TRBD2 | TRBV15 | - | TGTGCCACCAGCTCTTTAGCGGGGGGGTTGGCTGAGCAGTTCTTC | CATSSLAGGLAEQFF
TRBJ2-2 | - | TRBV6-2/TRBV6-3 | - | TGTGCCAGCAGTTACTGGCGTTCCGGGGAGCTGTTTTTT | CASSYWRSGELFF
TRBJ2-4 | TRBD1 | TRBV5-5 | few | TGTGCCAGCAGTATAACAGGGGAAACTAAAAACATTCAGTACTTC | CASSITGETKNIQYF
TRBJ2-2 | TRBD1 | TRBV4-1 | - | TGCGCCAGCACGGACAGGGCGGCTCGCACCGGGGAGCTGTTTTTT | CASTDRAARTGELFF
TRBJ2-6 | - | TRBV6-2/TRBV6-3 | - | TGTGCCAGCAGGTTAGCCGCGGGACGGATAAGCTCTGGGGCCAACGTCCTGACTTTC | CASRLAAGRISSGANVLTF
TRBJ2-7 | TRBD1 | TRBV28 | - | TGTGCCACACTCCGGAGGACGACAGGGATAAACTCCTACGAGCAGTACTTC | CATLRRTTGINSYEQYF
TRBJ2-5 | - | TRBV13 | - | TGTGCCAGCAGCTTCTGGAAAGAGACCCAGTACTTC | CASSFWKETQYF
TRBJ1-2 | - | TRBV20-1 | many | TGCAGTGCTAGAGAGGGCAGCGGGGGGTCTGGCTACACCTTC | CSAREGSGGSGYTF
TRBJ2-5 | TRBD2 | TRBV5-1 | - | TGCGCCAGCAGCGCCAACCTAGCGGGAGTCGAGAGACCCCAGTACTTC | CASSANLAGVERPQYF
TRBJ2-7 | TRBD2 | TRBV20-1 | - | TGCAGTGCTAGAGATATAGATTTTGCGGGGGGCTACGAGCAGTACTTC | CSARDIDFAGGYEQYF
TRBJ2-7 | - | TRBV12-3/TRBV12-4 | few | TGTGCCAGCCTTGGGGGGCGGGGGCCTTCCTACGAGCAGTACTTC | CASLGGRGPSYEQYF
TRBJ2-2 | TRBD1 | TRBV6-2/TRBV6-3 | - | TGTGCCAGCAAAACAGGGGTAAACACCGGGGAGCTGTTTTTT | CASKTGVNTGELFF